These T cell receptor beta chains were read from a single sample in a study of blood T cell repertoires in COVID-19. The assay was immunoSEQ multiplex PCR, and TCRdb's table has in-frame clones only and misses some. The table records about 34,000 clones, 90% of them present only once. Input material: peripheral blood. The source is a man at least 80 years old with acute or convalescent COVID-19. Each CDR3 is given with its conserved first and last residue. D genes are given only for firm matches. Only some rows state a clone size, as once, few, many or a class for expanded clones.

j_gene	abundance	d_gene	v_gene	CDR3aa	CDR3nt
TRBJ2-7	.	TRBD1	TRBV7-6	CASSSEPQGREQYF	TGTGCCAGCAGCTCCGAACCACAGGGGAGAGAGCAGTACTTC
TRBJ2-3	.	.	TRBV19	CASSSRGAVGTDTQYF	TGTGCCAGTAGTAGCAGGGGGGCTGTGGGCACAGATACGCAGTATTTT
TRBJ2-3	.	TRBD2	TRBV10-3	CAISEGTSVTDTQYF	TGTGCCATCAGTGAGGGGACTAGCGTTACAGATACGCAGTATTTT
TRBJ1-5	.	.	TRBV25-1	CASSEYRVNQPQHF	TGTGCCAGCAGTGAGTACAGGGTCAATCAGCCCCAGCATTTT
TRBJ2-1	.	.	TRBV18	CASSPQGYSYNEQFF	TGTGCCAGCTCACCCCAGGGGTATTCATACAATGAGCAGTTCTTC
TRBJ2-2	.	TRBD1	TRBV2	CASMRGRTGELFF	TGTGCCAGCATGAGGGGGCGGACCGGGGAGCTGTTTTTT
TRBJ1-5	.	.	TRBV7-2	CASSQGQYNQPQHF	TGTGCCAGCAGCCAAGGACAGTACAATCAGCCCCAGCATTTT
TRBJ2-1	.	TRBD1	TRBV5-1	CASRTGGAYNEQFF	TGCGCCAGCAGAACAGGGGGCGCCTACAATGAGCAGTTCTTC
TRBJ1-1	.	.	TRBV4-1	CASSQRGGNTEAFF	TGCGCCAGCAGCCAGCGAGGGGGGAACACTGAAGCTTTCTTT
TRBJ1-6	.	.	TRBV7-3	CASSVTAGNSPLHF	TGTGCCAGCAGCGTAACTGCGGGGAATTCACCCCTCCACTTT
TRBJ1-4	.	TRBD1	TRBV4-2	CASSPSGDRAGKLFF	TGTGCCAGCAGCCCCAGCGGGGACAGGGCCGGAAAACTGTTTTTT
TRBJ2-7	.	.	TRBV7-9	CASRPFGGAVDYEQYF	TGTGCCAGCAGGCCGTTCGGTGGGGCAGTAGACTACGAGCAGTACTTC
TRBJ1-5	.	.	TRBV18	CASSPNADQPQHF	TGTGCCAGCTCACCAAATGCGGATCAGCCCCAGCATTTT
TRBJ2-1	.	TRBD1	TRBV6-6	CASSPPGQVPGEQFF	TGTGCCAGCAGTCCACCGGGACAGGTCCCGGGTGAGCAGTTCTTC
TRBJ1-1	.	.	TRBV5-1	CASTSDSPRNTEAFF	TGCGCCAGCACCTCAGACAGTCCTAGGAACACTGAAGCTTTCTTT
TRBJ1-2	.	TRBD1	TRBV19	CASSTGGLTYGYTF	TGTGCCAGTAGTACAGGGGGCTTAACCTATGGCTACACCTTC
TRBJ1-1	.	TRBD1	TRBV7-2	CASSPRQGAGTEAFF	TGTGCCAGCAGCCCTCGACAGGGGGCAGGGACTGAAGCTTTCTTT
TRBJ2-5	.	TRBD1	TRBV13	CASSTTRRTGLETQYF	TGTGCCAGCAGCACGACCAGGAGGACAGGGCTGGAGACCCAGTACTTC
TRBJ1-5	.	TRBD1	TRBV28	CASNLPTGLSQPQHF	TGTGCCAGCAATCTACCGACAGGGTTAAGTCAGCCCCAGCATTTT
TRBJ1-2	few	TRBD1	TRBV27	CASSLLFSGKTGQLGIYGYTF	TGTGCCAGCAGTTTACTATTTTCCGGAAAAACGGGACAGCTGGGGATCTATGGCTACACCTTC
TRBJ1-2	.	TRBD1	TRBV18	CASSLGQGPIYGYTF	TGTGCCAGCTCACTTGGACAGGGGCCCATCTATGGCTACACCTTC
TRBJ1-5	.	.	TRBV28	CASTDSSNQPQHF	TGTGCCAGCACTGACAGTAGCAATCAGCCCCAGCATTTT
TRBJ1-3	.	.	TRBV3-1/TRBV3-2	CASSQNLPGSGNTIYF	TGTGCCAGCAGCCAAAACCTCCCGGGCTCTGGAAACACCATATATTTT
TRBJ2-3	.	.	TRBV5-1	CASSLGLFTDTQYF	TGCGCCAGCAGCTTGGGACTTTTCACAGATACGCAGTATTTT
TRBJ1-2	.	.	TRBV20-1	CSATSQAGYTF	TGCAGTGCTACGTCTCAGGCAGGCTACACCTTC
TRBJ2-3	.	.	TRBV4-1	CASSPGIYTDTQYF	TGCGCCAGCAGCCCCGGGATCTACACAGATACGCAGTATTTT
TRBJ2-5	.	TRBD2	TRBV3-1/TRBV3-2	CASSGTGGWETQYF	TGTGCCAGCAGTGGAACGGGGGGTTGGGAGACCCAGTACTTC
TRBJ1-3	.	.	TRBV6-1	CASSDLRGGGNTIYF	TGTGCCAGCAGTGATCTCCGAGGAGGGGGAAACACCATATATTTT
TRBJ1-4	.	TRBD1	TRBV7-9	CASSLGDRANEKLFF	TGTGCCAGCAGCTTAGGGGACAGGGCTAATGAAAAACTGTTTTTT
TRBJ2-3	.	.	TRBV28	CASSSSSTDTQYF	TGTGCCAGCAGTTCCTCTAGCACAGATACGCAGTATTTT
TRBJ2-5	.	.	TRBV12-3/TRBV12-4	CASSMVSLGTQYF	TGTGCCAGCAGTATGGTTAGTTTGGGCACCCAGTACTTC
TRBJ1-2	.	TRBD1	TRBV19	CASSTTGTGGARYGYTF	TGTGCCAGTAGTACAACCGGGACAGGGGGCGCGAGGTATGGCTACACCTTC
TRBJ2-4	.	.	TRBV4-1	CASLDPRAGAKNIQYF	TGCGCCAGTCTCGACCCACGAGCGGGTGCCAAAAACATTCAGTACTTC
TRBJ1-2	.	.	TRBV10-3	CAISRTGMGGYTF	TGTGCCATCAGCCGGACCGGGATGGGGGGCTACACCTTC
TRBJ1-3	.	.	TRBV6-1	CASSASATRTGNTIYF	TGTGCCAGCAGTGCTTCCGCTACTCGCACTGGAAACACCATATATTTT
TRBJ1-1	.	.	TRBV5-1	CASSLRPGLGTEAFF	TGCGCCAGCAGCTTGAGACCAGGGTTGGGCACTGAAGCTTTCTTT
TRBJ1-1	.	.	TRBV4-1	CASSPRTGEAFF	TGCGCCAGCAGCCCCCGTACGGGTGAAGCTTTCTTT
TRBJ1-4	.	.	TRBV7-6	CASSLAPATNEKLFF	TGTGCCAGCAGCTTAGCGCCGGCAACTAATGAAAAACTGTTTTTT
TRBJ2-2	.	.	TRBV4-2	CASSQLGPPGELFF	TGTGCCAGCAGCCAACTGGGGCCCCCCGGGGAGCTGTTTTTT
TRBJ2-3	.	TRBD2	TRBV7-9	CASSLQRGGTDTQYF	TGTGCCAGCAGCTTACAGCGGGGCGGCACAGATACGCAGTATTTT
TRBJ2-5	.	.	TRBV9	CASSVGTGQVETQYF	TGTGCCAGCAGCGTAGGAACAGGGCAAGTAGAGACCCAGTACTTC
TRBJ2-3	.	.	TRBV15	CATSREGRGGTQYF	TGTGCCACCAGCAGAGAGGGGCGGGGAGGTACGCAGTATTTT
TRBJ1-2	.	.	TRBV19	CASSIARGSYGYTF	TGTGCCAGTAGTATAGCCCGGGGGAGCTATGGCTACACCTTC
TRBJ1-1	.	.	TRBV11-2	CASSLLTGTNTEAFF	TGTGCCAGCAGCCTACTAACAGGGACGAACACTGAAGCTTTCTTT
TRBJ2-7	.	TRBD2	TRBV19	CASSIDMRGESTYEQYF	TGTGCCAGTAGTATAGATATGCGGGGGGAAAGTACCTACGAGCAGTACTTC
TRBJ2-7	.	.	TRBV3-1/TRBV3-2	CASSQGAVYEQYF	TGTGCCAGCAGCCAGGGGGCGGTCTACGAGCAGTACTTC
TRBJ2-7	once	.	TRBV29-1	CSGSGATHEQYF	TGCAGCGGTTCAGGGGCCACGCACGAGCAGTACTTC
TRBJ2-5	.	.	TRBV9	CASSYLEGTQYF	TGTGCCAGCAGCTACCTAGAGGGGACCCAGTACTTC
TRBJ1-5	.	TRBD1	TRBV19	CASSKGTVGNQPQHF	TGTGCCAGTAGTAAAGGGACAGTGGGCAATCAGCCCCAGCATTTT
TRBJ2-2	.	TRBD2	TRBV4-1	CASSQGEGLSTGELFF	TGCGCCAGCAGCCAAGGGGAGGGTCTAAGCACCGGGGAGCTGTTTTTT
TRBJ1-5	.	.	TRBV10-3	CAISEYLNQPQHF	TGTGCCATCAGTGAGTATTTAAATCAGCCCCAGCATTTT
TRBJ2-7	once	TRBD1	TRBV15	CATSPGGQGVISYF	TGTGCCACCAGCCCAGGGGGACAGGGTGTTATCTCGTACTTC
TRBJ2-3	few	TRBD2	TRBV4-2	CASSPGRLAGGTIDTQYF	TGTGCCAGCAGCCCTGGGAGACTAGCGGGGGGGACCATAGATACGCAGTATTTT
TRBJ1-1	.	.	TRBV5-6	CASSPDSGRNTEAFF	TGTGCCAGCAGCCCGGACAGCGGGAGGAACACTGAAGCTTTCTTT
TRBJ1-5	.	.	TRBV28	CASSLNTGYSNQPQHF	TGTGCCAGCAGTTTGAATACGGGTTATAGCAATCAGCCCCAGCATTTT
TRBJ1-2	.	.	TRBV6-5	CASSYSYSRYGYTF	TGTGCCAGCAGTTACTCGTACAGCCGCTATGGCTACACCTTC
TRBJ1-2	.	.	TRBV5-1	CASSFQGLGGYTF	TGCGCCAGCAGCTTCCAGGGGTTGGGTGGCTACACCTTC
TRBJ2-5	.	.	TRBV24-1	CATSVVGPQETQYF	TGTGCCACCAGTGTCGTGGGGCCCCAAGAGACCCAGTACTTC
TRBJ1-5	.	TRBD1	TRBV9	CASSVGQGVNQPQHF	TGTGCCAGCAGCGTAGGACAGGGGGTCAATCAGCCCCAGCATTTT
TRBJ1-3	.	.	TRBV5-8	CASSLQDNSGNTIYF	TGTGCCAGCAGCCTACAGGATAACTCTGGAAACACCATATATTTT